This T cell receptor (beta chain) was documented in a study of blood T cell repertoires in COVID-19. Across the study: The United States, Italy and Spain were the sources of the acute and convalescent COVID-19 samples. The analysed material was cDNA or gDNA that came from T cells, B-cell-depleted T cells, or PBMCs.

The V gene's germline CDR1 is SQVTM and CDR2 ANQGSEA. The CDR3 length is 13 residues. Trimming removed 7 bases from V and 6 bases from J, with 16 bases in between. Per the authors' pipeline: Nucleated cell number was recorded as an estimate derived from reference gene primer amplification. Profiled with immunoSEQ multiplex PCR; TCRdb holds only in-frame clones, not every one. Clone size and the V and J calls come from that table; the DNA yielded D and trimming. Among about 330,000 clones listed, roughly 86% were seen once. This chain uses TRBV29-1 with TRBJ1-5; D call uncertain. Input material: peripheral blood. The sequence was collected from a man younger than 40 with COVID-19, enrolled during active disease. The CDR3 region is CSAEGSPGQPQHF. CDR3 DNA: TGCAGCGCCGAAGGCTCACCGGGTCAGCCCCAGCATTTT.